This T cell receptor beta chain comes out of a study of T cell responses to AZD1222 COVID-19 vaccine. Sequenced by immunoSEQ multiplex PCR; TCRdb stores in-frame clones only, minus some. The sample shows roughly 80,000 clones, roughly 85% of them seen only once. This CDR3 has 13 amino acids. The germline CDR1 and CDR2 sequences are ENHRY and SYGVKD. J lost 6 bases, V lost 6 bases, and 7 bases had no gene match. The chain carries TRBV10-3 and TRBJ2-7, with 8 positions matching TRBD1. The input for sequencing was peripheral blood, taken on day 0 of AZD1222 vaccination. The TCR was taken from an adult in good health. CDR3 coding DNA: TGTGCCATCAGCCCCACCGGGACAGGCGAGCAGTACTTC. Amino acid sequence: CAISPTGTGEQYF.